This TCR beta chain is drawn from a study of blood T cell repertoires in COVID-19. Background on the study: COVID-19 samples from acute and convalescent phases originated in the United States, Italy and Spain. From T cells, B-cell-depleted T cells, or PBMCs came the material, which was cDNA or gDNA.

Germline V gene sequence: CDR1 LGHNA, CDR2 YNFKEQ. The CDR3 is 19 residues long. Between the trimmed V and J ends, which lost 1 base and 10 bases, there was a span of 26 bases. Per the original data handling: Cell counts per sample came from amplifying reference gene primers. Only in-frame clones appear in the TCRdb table, and some are missing; sequencing was by immunoSEQ multiplex PCR. D and trimming come from the DNA, and the V and J calls and clone size come from that table. Among approximately 350,000 clones listed, about 88% were seen once. This clonotype was sampled from a young woman who had recovered from COVID-19. This chain joins TRBV4-2 and TRBJ1-6, with a tentative D call TRBD1 (6 bases). Sequencing was carried out using PBMCs or T cells enriched from blood (not recorded which). The CDR3 nucleotides are TGTGCCAGCAGCCAAGCGTGGCCGGGACAACGTGTCCGGGGATCACCCCTCCACTTT. Translating it yields CASSQAWPGQRVRGSPLHF.